This T cell receptor beta chain came from a study of radiation and T cells in renal cell carcinoma. Germline V gives CDR1 SEHNR, CDR2 FQNEAQ (reference sequence). Trimming cost V 8 bases and J 3 bases, with 10 bases left between them. CDR3 length: 12 amino acids. Repertoires were generated with immunoSEQ multiplex PCR, while TCRdb's copy carries only in-frame clones and drops some. Seen here are 120,000 to 150,000 clones, 75% to 90% observed once, and the top ten hold 15% to 20%. Time point of the sample: blood 4 weeks post-SBRT, at nephrectomy. Treatment described: 15 Gy SBRT to primary tumor, nephrectomy 4 weeks later. Nephrectomy followed 15 Gy stereotactic body radiation by 4 weeks.

The receptor comes from a woman aged 45-60 years with renal cell carcinoma. V and J are TRBV7-9 and TRBJ1-1; no clear D gene. The sequencing here drew on blood, taken from a patient whose treatment included radiotherapy and nephrectomy. CDR3 in DNA: TGTGCCAGCGGCCGGGTCCACACTGAAGCTTTCTTT. Translating gives CASGRVHTEAFF.